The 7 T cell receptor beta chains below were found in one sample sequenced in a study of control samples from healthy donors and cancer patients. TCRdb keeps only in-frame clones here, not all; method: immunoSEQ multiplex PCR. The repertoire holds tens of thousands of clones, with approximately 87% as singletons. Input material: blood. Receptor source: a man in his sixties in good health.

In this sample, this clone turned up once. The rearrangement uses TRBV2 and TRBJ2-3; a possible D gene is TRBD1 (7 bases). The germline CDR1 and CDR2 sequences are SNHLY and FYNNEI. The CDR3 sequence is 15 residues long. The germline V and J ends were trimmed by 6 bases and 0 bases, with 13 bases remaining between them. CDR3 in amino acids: CASSGGTASTDTQYF. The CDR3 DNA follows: TGTGCCAGCAGCGGAGGGACAGCTAGCACAGATACGCAGTATTTT.

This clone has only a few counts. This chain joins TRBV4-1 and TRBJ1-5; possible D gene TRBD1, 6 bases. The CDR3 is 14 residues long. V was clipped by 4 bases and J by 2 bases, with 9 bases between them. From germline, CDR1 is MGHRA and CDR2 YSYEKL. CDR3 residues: CASSPRQGNQPQHF. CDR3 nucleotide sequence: TGCGCCAGCAGCCCCCGACAGGGCAATCAGCCCCAGCATTTT.

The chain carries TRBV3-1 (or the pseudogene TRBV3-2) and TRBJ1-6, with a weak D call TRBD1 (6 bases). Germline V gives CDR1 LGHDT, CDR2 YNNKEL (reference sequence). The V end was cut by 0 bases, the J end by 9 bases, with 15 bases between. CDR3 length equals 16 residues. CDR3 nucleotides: TGTGCCAGCAGCCAAGAACAGGGCCCCCGGGGTTCACCCCTCCACTTT. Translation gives CASSQEQGPRGSPLHF.

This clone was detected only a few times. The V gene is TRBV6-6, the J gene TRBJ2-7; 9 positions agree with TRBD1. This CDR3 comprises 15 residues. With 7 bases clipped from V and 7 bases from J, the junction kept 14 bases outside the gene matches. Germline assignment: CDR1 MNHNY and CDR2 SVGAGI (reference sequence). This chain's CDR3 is CASKPRTGGSGEQYF. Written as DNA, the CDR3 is TGTGCCAGCAAACCCCGTACAGGGGGCTCGGGAGAGCAGTACTTC.

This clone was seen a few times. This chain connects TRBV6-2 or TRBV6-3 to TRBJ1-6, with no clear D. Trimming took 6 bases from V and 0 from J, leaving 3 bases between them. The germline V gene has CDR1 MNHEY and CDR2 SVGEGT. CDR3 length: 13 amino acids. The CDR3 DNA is TGTGCCAGCAGCTTCTCCTATAATTCACCCCTCCACTTT. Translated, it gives CASSFSYNSPLHF.

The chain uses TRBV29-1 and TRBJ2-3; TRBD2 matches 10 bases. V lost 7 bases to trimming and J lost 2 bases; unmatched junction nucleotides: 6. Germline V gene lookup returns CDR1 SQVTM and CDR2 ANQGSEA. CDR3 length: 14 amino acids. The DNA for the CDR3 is TGCAGCGGCAAGCGGGAGGGATCCACAGATACGCAGTATTTT. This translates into CSGKREGSTDTQYF.

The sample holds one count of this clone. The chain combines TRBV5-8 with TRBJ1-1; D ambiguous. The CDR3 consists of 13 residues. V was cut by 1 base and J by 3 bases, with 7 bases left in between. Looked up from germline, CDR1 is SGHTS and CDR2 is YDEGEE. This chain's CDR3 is CASSLLRDTEAFF. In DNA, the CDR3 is TGTGCCAGCAGCTTGTTAAGGGACACTGAAGCTTTCTTT.